A single sample gave rise to the 30 T cell receptor beta chains below, sequenced in a study of early T cells in non-severe SARS-CoV-2 infection. From the 5' RACE reads, TCRdb called clonotypes with MiXCR, one entry per CDR3 protein. The data contain under 85,000 distinct CDR3 sequences, 4.5% to 6% of them singletons. This sample comprised whole blood, obtained at baseline. Receptors were obtained from an adult who was a healthcare worker with PCR-confirmed SARS-CoV-2 infection or an uninfected control (not recorded which).

This clonotype was found a few times. The gene calls are TRBV25-1 and TRBJ2-1, with TRBD2 identical over 8 bases. This CDR3 is built from 13 residues. V was clipped by 5 bases and J by 8 bases; unmatched bases: 5. Per the germline V gene, CDR1 is MGHDK and CDR2 is SYGVNS. Written as DNA, the CDR3 is TGTGCCAGCAGTTCGGGGGGGGCACATGAGCAGTTCTTC. This gives the protein CASSSGGAHEQFF. The variable domain in full, completed from reference TRBV25-1 and TRBJ2-1, reads EADIYQTPRYLVIGTGKKITLECSQTMGHDKMYWYQQDPGMELHLIHYSYGVNSTEKGDLSSESTVSRIRTEHFPLTLESARPSHTSQYLCASSSGGAHEQFFGPGTRLTVL.

Only a few counts were recorded for this clonotype. The chain uses TRBV20-1 and TRBJ1-2; no clear D. Germline V gives CDR1 DFQATT, CDR2 SNEGSKA (reference sequence). This CDR3 is 16 amino acids long. The V end was cut by 1 base, the J end by 4 bases, with 19 bases between. The CDR3 spells CSARVPPHAGIYGYTF. The CDR3 bases are TGCAGTGCTAGAGTGCCCCCCCACGCTGGGATCTATGGCTACACCTTC.

This clonotype has more than one count but fewer than ten. The CDR3 region is CASKSRALEQNEQFF. In DNA, the CDR3 is TGTGCCAGCAAAAGCCGGGCCCTCGAGCAAAATGAGCAGTTCTTC. The chain carries TRBV7-9 and TRBJ2-1; D is uncertain. This CDR3 comprises 15 residues. CDR1 and CDR2 (germline): SEHNR, FQNEAQ (reference sequence). V lost 7 bases and J 7 bases, leaving 20 bases between the germline ends.

Worth noting for this clonotype: This may be a read error: a much more frequent sequence differs by one nucleotide. The chain is built from TRBV24-1 and TRBJ2-1, with TRBD2 identical over 9 bases. Germline V lookup: CDR1 KGHDR, CDR2 SFDVKD. This CDR3 is 16 amino acids long. V dropped 2 bases and J dropped 8; count of bases not matched to a gene: 9. CDR3 protein: CATSDSGAGGDYEQFF. The CDR3 DNA is TGTGCCACCAGTGATTCAGGAGCGGGAGGCGACTATGAGCAGTTCTTC.

The chain couples TRBV28 to TRBJ1-2; D gene uncertain. V was trimmed by 5 bases and J by 8 bases, leaving 18 bases between them. The length of the CDR3 is 14 residues. The germline V gene encodes CDR1 MDHEN and CDR2 SYDVKM. The CDR3 nucleotides are TGTGCCAGCAGTCGGGCCACCGTGGGCTGGGGCTACACCTTC. The encoded protein is CASSRATVGWGYTF.

This clonotype showed up many times. The chain has TRBV2 and TRBJ2-4; D is possibly TRBD2 (6 bases). V was pared by 2 bases and J by 6 bases, with 14 bases between. CDR3 length equals 15 residues. Germline CDR1 reads SNHLY; CDR2 reads FYNNEI. This CDR3 reads CASSEKWDGRNIQYF. The CDR3 region has the DNA TGTGCCAGCAGTGAAAAGTGGGACGGGAGAAACATTCAGTACTTC.

This clonotype was counted at least ten times. The chain has TRBV6-6 and TRBJ1-4, with D possibly being TRBD1 (6 bases). Germline CDR1 is MNHNY and CDR2 is SVGAGI (reference sequence). This CDR3 spans 18 amino acids. V lost 6 bases to trimming and J lost 1 base, with 21 bases between them. CDR3 sequence: CASSPAGQGRGTNEKLFF. The CDR3 bases are TGTGCCAGCAGCCCCGCCGGCCAGGGGAGGGGAACTAATGAAAAACTGTTTTTT.

This clonotype was seen only a few times. The genes are TRBV6-2 or TRBV6-3 and TRBJ2-4, with 14 positions matching TRBD2. Trimming at V came to 4 bases and at J to 7 bases, leaving 9 bases not matched to a gene. The germline CDR1 and CDR2 sequences are MNHEY and SVGEGT. CDR3 size: 17 residues. CDR3 DNA: TGTGCCAGCAGTTGGGGACTAGCGGGAGAATTTGGTAACATTCAGTACTTC. As protein: CASSWGLAGEFGNIQYF.

The genes are TRBV30 and TRBJ2-3; 8 bases map to TRBD2. The CDR3 extends over 15 amino acids. The J segment lost 4 bases and the V segment lost 4 bases, leaving 10 bases of the junction unmatched. Germline CDR1 GTSNPN, CDR2 SVGIG (reference sequence). The CDR3 region has the DNA TGTGCCTGGACACTCGCATTAGCGGGGTCAGATACGCAGTATTTT. It is translated as CAWTLALAGSDTQYF.

There are many counts of this clonotype. The chain has TRBV6-5 and TRBJ1-1; D not certain. V lost 5 bases, J lost 1 base, and 8 bases lay in between. This CDR3 is 13 amino acids long. CDR1 is MNHEY, CDR2 SVGAGI, per germline. As DNA, the CDR3 is TGTGCCAGCAGTCTAGGAGCGAACACTGAAGCTTTCTTT. Protein product: CASSLGANTEAFF.

This clonotype was recorded at least ten times. The rearrangement uses TRBV7-9 and TRBJ2-7, with 9 positions matching TRBD1. Germline-derived CDR1 and CDR2 are SEHNR and FQNEAQ (reference sequence). V shed 2 bases and J 2 bases; nucleotides not matched to a gene: 4. The length of the CDR3 is 15 residues. The CDR3 here is CASSLPGQGTYEQYF. DNA of the CDR3: TGTGCCAGCAGCTTACCGGGACAGGGTACCTACGAGCAGTACTTC.

The gene calls are TRBV16 and TRBJ1-2; D call uncertain. V gave up 7 bases and J gave up 4 bases, with 19 bases separating them. The V gene's germline CDR1 is KGHSY and CDR2 FQNENV. This CDR3 contains 15 residues. The CDR3 DNA reads as TGTGCCAGCATATCAACATTACAGTCTATCTATGGCTACACCTTC. This translates into CASISTLQSIYGYTF.

This clonotype was observed at least ten times. In DNA, the CDR3 is TGTGCCAGCACTGAGAGGGGGGGCGGCAATTCACCCCTCCACTTT. Translated: CASTERGGGNSPLHF. The chain carries TRBV6-5 and TRBJ1-6; D is perhaps TRBD1 (6 bases). This CDR3 has 15 amino acids. Germline CDR1 and CDR2: MNHEY and SVGAGI. Between the trimmed V and J ends, which lost 7 bases and 7 bases, there was a span of 17 bases.

This clonotype occurred many times. V and J are TRBV12-3 or TRBV12-4 and TRBJ1-1; no reliable D call. The CDR3 is made up of 13 amino acids. V shed 5 bases and J shed 4 bases, with 11 bases lying between them. Here the CDR3 DNA reads TGTGCCAGCAGTCTCCCTGGCATCACTGAAGCTTTCTTT. This gives the protein CASSLPGITEAFF.

The DNA for the CDR3 is TGTGCCAGCAGCAAAGAGGCGAACACTGAAGCTTTCTTT. This translates into CASSKEANTEAFF. The V call is TRBV7-9, the J call TRBJ1-1, with D unclear. V lost 5 bases to trimming and J lost 1 base, with 8 bases between them. The germline V gene encodes CDR1 SEHNR and CDR2 FQNEAQ (reference sequence). The CDR3 is 13 residues long.

This clonotype was seen many times. The chain links TRBV3-1 to TRBJ2-7; a weak D match, TRBD2 (5 bases). The germline V and J ends were trimmed by 3 bases and 1 base, with 16 bases remaining between them. In germline, CDR1 is LGHDT, CDR2 YNNKEL (reference sequence). The CDR3 has 16 amino acids. The CDR3 region is CASSQNSPRGSYEQYF. CDR3 nucleotide sequence: TGTGCCAGCAGCCAGAATTCCCCTCGGGGATCCTACGAGCAGTACTTC.

This sequence joins TRBV3-1 and TRBJ1-2; 10 bases are a match to TRBD1. Germline V gene sequence: CDR1 LGHDT, CDR2 YNNKEL (reference sequence). The J segment lost 6 bases and the V segment lost 4 bases, leaving 11 bases of the junction unmatched. There are 16 residues in the CDR3. The DNA for the CDR3 is TGTGCCAGCAGCCCACGGACGACAGGGGGCAAGAATGGCTACACCTTC. Its protein is CASSPRTTGGKNGYTF.

The sample holds many counts of this clonotype. The V gene is TRBV9, the J gene TRBJ1-2; D unresolved. The ends were cut back, 0 bases at V and 0 bases at J, with 6 bases in the middle. The CDR3 is 14 residues long. Germline CDR1 reads SGDLS; CDR2 reads YYNGEE. CDR3 bases: TGTGCCAGCAGCGTAGCCACCACTAACTATGGCTACACCTTC. This encodes CASSVATTNYGYTF.

This clonotype was counted ten times or more. The chain couples TRBV28 to TRBJ2-1; 8 positions match TRBD2. Germline trimming cut 7 bases from V and 0 bases from J; bases unmatched to any gene: 11. The CDR3 loop spans 17 amino acids. Germline V gene data show CDR1 as MDHEN and CDR2 as SYDVKM. CDR3 loop: CASTRAGVPSSYNEQFF. DNA of the CDR3: TGTGCCAGCACCCGAGCGGGAGTCCCAAGCTCCTACAATGAGCAGTTCTTC. Looking up the rest from reference TRBV28 and TRBJ2-1 gives the full variable domain: DVKVTQSSRYLVKRTGEKVFLECVQDMDHENMFWYRQDPGLGLRLIYFSYDVKMKEKGDIPEGYSVSREKKERFSLILESASTNQTSMYLCASTRAGVPSSYNEQFFGPGTRLTVL.

This clonotype appeared many times. This sequence joins TRBV12-3 or TRBV12-4 and TRBJ2-1; D not resolved. Trimming removed 1 base at V and 7 bases at J, with 8 bases between. This CDR3 contains 13 residues. This CDR3 reads CASSLGLENEQFF. CDR3 DNA: TGTGCCAGCAGTTTAGGGCTAGAGAATGAGCAGTTCTTC.

Ten or more counts support this clonotype. The gene calls are TRBV5-5 and TRBJ2-5, with a weak D call TRBD2 (5 bases). This CDR3 is built from 15 residues. Germline assignment: CDR1 SGHKS and CDR2 YYEKEE (reference sequence). Deletions cut 4 bases from V and 4 bases from J, with 17 bases between. The CDR3 is CASSPKLVFPETQYF. CDR3 bases: TGTGCCAGCAGCCCCAAACTAGTATTTCCAGAGACCCAGTACTTC.

This clonotype appeared many times. V usage is TRBV7-2 and J usage is TRBJ2-7; D uncertain. V lost 2 bases and J 3 bases, leaving 11 bases between the germline ends. Germline V gives CDR1 SGHTA, CDR2 FQGNSA. The CDR3 is made up of 14 amino acids. The chain's CDR3 is CASSLSLQSYEQYF. Written as DNA, the CDR3 is TGTGCCAGCAGCTTAAGTTTACAAAGCTACGAGCAGTACTTC.

The table lists this clonotype with many counts. The chain links TRBV7-8 to TRBJ1-6; 11 bases agree with TRBD1. CDR3 length: 15 amino acids. V shed 5 bases and J 8 bases; nucleotides not matched to a gene: 5. Per germline, CDR1 SGHVS and CDR2 FQNEAQ. The DNA of the CDR3 is TGTGCCAGCAGCGGGGGGACAGGGGGATATTCACCCCTCCACTTT. Its protein is CASSGGTGGYSPLHF.

This clonotype was picked up a small number of times. The CDR3 region is CASSVAFSNQPQHF. The DNA for the CDR3 is TGTGCCAGCAGCGTGGCATTTAGCAATCAGCCCCAGCATTTT. This rearrangement joins TRBV12-3 or TRBV12-4 to TRBJ1-5; D unclear. V dropped 6 bases and J dropped 0 bases, with 9 bases sitting between them. The CDR3 has 14 residues.

In this sample, this clonotype turned up many times. The V call is TRBV6-4, the J call TRBJ1-5; D is unresolved. The ends were cut back, 5 bases at V and 4 bases at J, with 9 bases in the middle. CDR1 and CDR2 from the germline V gene are MRHNA and SNTAGT. This CDR3 is built from 13 residues. CDR3 region: CASSQDANQPQHF. CDR3 nucleotide sequence: TGTGCCAGCAGTCAGGATGCAAATCAGCCCCAGCATTTT.

At least ten counts were recorded for this clonotype. The V call is TRBV6-5, the J call TRBJ2-7, with 8 bases lining up with TRBD1. In germline, CDR1 is MNHEY, CDR2 SVGAGI. The CDR3 loop spans 12 amino acids. J lost 3 bases, V lost 5 bases, and 0 bases had no gene match. The CDR3 protein is CASSTGGYEQYF. CDR3 nucleotide sequence: TGTGCCAGCAGTACAGGGGGCTACGAGCAGTACTTC.

The chain is built from TRBV7-9 and TRBJ2-1; possibly TRBD1 or TRBD2 for D (6 bases each). The germline gives CDR1 SEHNR, CDR2 FQNEAQ (reference sequence). There are 14 residues in the CDR3. The V end lost 4 bases, the J end lost 5 bases, and 12 bases lay between the germline ends. CDR3 amino acids: CASSSSEGDNEQFF. The CDR3 region has the DNA TGTGCCAGCAGCTCCTCGGAGGGGGACAATGAGCAGTTCTTC.

This clonotype appeared many times. The chain carries TRBV24-1 and TRBJ2-1, with 12 bases aligning to TRBD2. The germline gives CDR1 KGHDR, CDR2 SFDVKD. This CDR3 has 15 amino acids. V lost 5 bases and J lost 9; bases outside the gene matches: 7. CDR3 coding DNA: TGTGCCACCAGTGGACTAGCGGGAGTAGACGGTGAGCAGTTCTTC. It translates to CATSGLAGVDGEQFF.

This clonotype was picked up many times. This rearrangement joins TRBV7-9 to TRBJ2-1, with TRBD2 matching 8 bases. The CDR3 spans 17 residues. Germline V gives CDR1 SEHNR, CDR2 FQNEAQ (reference sequence). The junction had 12 bases not matched to a gene; V was cut back by 5 bases and J by 3 bases. CDR3 loop: CASSHPRRTSGYNEQFF. CDR3 sequence (DNA): TGTGCCAGCAGCCACCCCCGCCGAACTAGCGGCTACAATGAGCAGTTCTTC. Together with reference TRBV7-9 and TRBJ2-1, the CDR3 gives the full variable domain: DTGVSQNPRHKITKRGQNVTFRCDPISEHNRLYWYRQTLGQGPEFLTYFQNEAQLEKSRLLSDRFSAERPKGSFSTLEIQRTEQGDSAMYLCASSHPRRTSGYNEQFFGPGTRLTVL.

Only a few counts were recorded for this clonotype. This rearrangement joins TRBV12-3 or TRBV12-4 to TRBJ2-7, with TRBD2 as a possible D gene (5 bases). V was cut by 7 bases and J by 6 bases, with 16 bases left in between. CDR3 length: 13 amino acids. CDR3 DNA sequence: TGTGCCAGCACCAAACAGCTAGCTGGCGAGCAGTACTTC. This translates into CASTKQLAGEQYF.